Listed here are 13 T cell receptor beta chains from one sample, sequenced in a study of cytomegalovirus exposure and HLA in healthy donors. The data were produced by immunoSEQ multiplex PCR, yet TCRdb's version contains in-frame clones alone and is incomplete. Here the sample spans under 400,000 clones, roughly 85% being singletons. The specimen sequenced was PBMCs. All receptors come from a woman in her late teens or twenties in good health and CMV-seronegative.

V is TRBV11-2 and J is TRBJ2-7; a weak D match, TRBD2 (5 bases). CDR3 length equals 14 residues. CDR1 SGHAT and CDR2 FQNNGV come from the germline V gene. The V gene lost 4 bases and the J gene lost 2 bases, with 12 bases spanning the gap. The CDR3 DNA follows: TGTGCCAGCAGCTCCGGGCCGGGGACCTACGAGCAGTACTTC. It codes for CASSSGPGTYEQYF.

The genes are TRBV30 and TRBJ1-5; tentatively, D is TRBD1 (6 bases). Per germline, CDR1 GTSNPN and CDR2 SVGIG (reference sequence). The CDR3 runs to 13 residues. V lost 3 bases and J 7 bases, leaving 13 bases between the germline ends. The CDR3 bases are TGTGCCTGGAGGACAGGAACGGGACAGCCCCAGCATTTT. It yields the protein CAWRTGTGQPQHF.

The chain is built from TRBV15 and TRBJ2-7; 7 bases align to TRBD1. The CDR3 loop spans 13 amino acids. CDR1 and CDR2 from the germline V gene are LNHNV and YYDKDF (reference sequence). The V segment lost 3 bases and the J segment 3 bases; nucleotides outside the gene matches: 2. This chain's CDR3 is CATSSRQGYEQYF. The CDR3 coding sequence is TGTGCCACCAGCAGCCGACAGGGCTACGAGCAGTACTTC. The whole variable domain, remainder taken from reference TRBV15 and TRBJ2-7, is DAMVIQNPRYQVTQFGKPVTLSCSQTLNHNVMYWYQQKSSQAPKLLFHYYDKDFNNEADTPDNFQSRRPNTSFCFLDIRSPGLGDTAMYLCATSSRQGYEQYFGPGTRLTVT.

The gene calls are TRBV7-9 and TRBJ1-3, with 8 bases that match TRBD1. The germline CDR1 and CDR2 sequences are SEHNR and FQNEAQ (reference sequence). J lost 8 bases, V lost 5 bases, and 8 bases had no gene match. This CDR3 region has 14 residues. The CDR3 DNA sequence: TGTGCCAGCAGCAGCCCAGGGGGCAAGGACACCATATATTTT. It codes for CASSSPGGKDTIYF.

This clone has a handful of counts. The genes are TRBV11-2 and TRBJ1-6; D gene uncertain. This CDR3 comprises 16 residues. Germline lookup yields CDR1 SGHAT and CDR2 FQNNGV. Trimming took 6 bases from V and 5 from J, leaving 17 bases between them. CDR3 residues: CASRTIRGTDNSPLHF. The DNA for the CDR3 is TGTGCCAGCAGAACGATTCGGGGTACAGATAATTCACCCCTCCACTTT.

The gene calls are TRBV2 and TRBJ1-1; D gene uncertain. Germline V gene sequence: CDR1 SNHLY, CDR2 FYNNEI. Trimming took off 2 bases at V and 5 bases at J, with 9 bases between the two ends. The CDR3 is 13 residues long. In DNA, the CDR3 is TGTGCCAGCAGTGAACTCAGAAAAACTGAAGCTTTCTTT. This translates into CASSELRKTEAFF.

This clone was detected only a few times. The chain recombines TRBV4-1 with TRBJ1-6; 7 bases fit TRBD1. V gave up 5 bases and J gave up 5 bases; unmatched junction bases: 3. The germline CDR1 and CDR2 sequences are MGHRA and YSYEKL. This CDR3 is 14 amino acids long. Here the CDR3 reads CASSMGQNNSPLHF. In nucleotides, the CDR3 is TGCGCCAGCAGCATGGGACAGAATAATTCACCCCTCCACTTT.

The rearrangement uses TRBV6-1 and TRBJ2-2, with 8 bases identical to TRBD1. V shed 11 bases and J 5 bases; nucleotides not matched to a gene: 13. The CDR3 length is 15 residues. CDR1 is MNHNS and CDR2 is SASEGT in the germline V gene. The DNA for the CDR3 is TGTGCCTTCCTGACAGGGGACGCCCCGACCGGGGAGCTGTTTTTT. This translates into CAFLTGDAPTGELFF.

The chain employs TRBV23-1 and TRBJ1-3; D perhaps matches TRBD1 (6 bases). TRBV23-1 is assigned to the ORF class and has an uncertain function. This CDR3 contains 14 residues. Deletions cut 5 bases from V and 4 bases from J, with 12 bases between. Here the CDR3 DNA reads TGCGCCAGCAGTTCAGGGGTTTTGGGAAACACCATATATTTT. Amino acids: CASSSGVLGNTIYF.

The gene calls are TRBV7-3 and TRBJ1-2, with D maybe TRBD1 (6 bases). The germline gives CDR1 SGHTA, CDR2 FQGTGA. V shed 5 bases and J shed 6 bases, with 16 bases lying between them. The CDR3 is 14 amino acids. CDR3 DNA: TGTGCCAGCAGCAAACAACAGGGAAGAGATGGCTACACCTTC. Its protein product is CASSKQQGRDGYTF.

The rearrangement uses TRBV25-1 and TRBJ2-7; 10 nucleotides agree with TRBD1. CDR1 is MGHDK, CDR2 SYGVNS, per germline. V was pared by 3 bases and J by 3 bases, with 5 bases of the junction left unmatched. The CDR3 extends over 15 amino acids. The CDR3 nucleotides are TGTGCCAGCAGTGATCCCGGGACAGGGGTCTACGAGCAGTACTTC. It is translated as CASSDPGTGVYEQYF.

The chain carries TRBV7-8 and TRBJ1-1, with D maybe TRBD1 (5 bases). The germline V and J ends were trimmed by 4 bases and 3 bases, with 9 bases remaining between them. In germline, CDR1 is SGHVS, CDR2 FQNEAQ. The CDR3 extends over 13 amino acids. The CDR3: CASSSTGYTEAFF. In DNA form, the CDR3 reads TGTGCCAGCAGCTCAACAGGATACACTGAAGCTTTCTTT.

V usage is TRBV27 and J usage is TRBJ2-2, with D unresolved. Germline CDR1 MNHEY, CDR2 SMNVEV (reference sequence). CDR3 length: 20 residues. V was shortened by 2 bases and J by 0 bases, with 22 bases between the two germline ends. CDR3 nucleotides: TGTGCCAGCAGTTTACTCAAGGTGGCGGCGCCCATCGCGAACACCGGGGAGCTGTTTTTT. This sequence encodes CASSLLKVAAPIANTGELFF.